Listed here are 17 T cell receptor beta chains from one sample, sequenced in a study of blood T cell repertoires in COVID-19. Here immunoSEQ multiplex PCR was the method, and the copy in TCRdb shows in-frame clones only, minus some. The sample consists of around 300,000 clones, roughly nine tenths of them appearing once. The sequencing input was PBMCs or T cells enriched from blood (not recorded which). The receptors originated from a woman aged 40 to 50 who had recovered from COVID-19.

The genes are TRBV14 and TRBJ1-6; TRBD1 aligns across 7 bases. The germline V gene encodes CDR1 SGHDN and CDR2 FVKESK. V lost 1 base, J lost 10 bases, and 7 bases stayed unmatched. The CDR3 is 15 residues long. CDR3 bases: TGTGCCAGCAGCCAAGGTGGGACAGTCGGCTCACCCCTCCACTTT. It encodes CASSQGGTVGSPLHF.

The chain joins TRBV5-8 to TRBJ2-7; the match to TRBD2 covers 9 bases. Looked up from germline, CDR1 is SGHTS and CDR2 is YDEGEE. The length of the CDR3 is 17 residues. V was pared by 0 bases and J by 12 bases, with 19 bases of the junction left unmatched. CDR3 protein: CASSLGLADDRNEEGYF. The CDR3 coding sequence is TGTGCCAGCAGCTTGGGACTAGCGGACGACCGAAACGAGGAGGGGTACTTC.

The genes are TRBV3-1 (or the pseudogene TRBV3-2) and TRBJ1-2; the D gene is possibly TRBD1 (5 bases). Germline V gene sequence: CDR1 LGHDT, CDR2 YNNKEL (reference sequence). V was cut by 1 base and J by 8 bases, with 20 bases left in between. This CDR3 has 16 residues. Here the CDR3 DNA reads TGTGCCAGCAGCCAAGTTCGGTACGGGCCCGGGGGAGGCTACACCTTC. As protein: CASSQVRYGPGGGYTF.

The count of this clone is one. V usage is TRBV11-2 and J usage is TRBJ1-2; 10 nucleotides align to TRBD1. CDR1 is SGHAT, CDR2 FQNNGV, per germline. After removal of 0 bases from V and 5 bases from J, the junction contained 6 bases not matched to a gene. This CDR3 comprises 16 residues. CDR3 amino acids: CASSLDAGTGVYGYTF. Here the CDR3 DNA reads TGTGCCAGCAGCTTAGATGCCGGGACAGGGGTATATGGCTACACCTTC.

This clone turned up a few times. V and J are TRBV6-4 and TRBJ2-3, with D perhaps TRBD2 (5 bases). Trimming left V 4 bases short and J 1 base short, with 6 bases between. The CDR3 is 13 amino acids. Germline CDR1 MRHNA, CDR2 SNTAGT. The CDR3 DNA sequence: TGTGCCAGCAGTGCACTAGGCACAGATACGCAGTATTTT. This gives the protein CASSALGTDTQYF.

V usage is TRBV4-1 and J usage is TRBJ2-1, with 7 bases aligning to TRBD1. Trimming cost V 0 bases and J 6 bases; bases outside gene matches: 8. From germline, CDR1 is MGHRA and CDR2 YSYEKL. The CDR3 totals 16 residues. The DNA of the CDR3 is TGCGCCAGCAGCCAAGAGCCAAGGGGGCGCGCCAATGAGCAGTTCTTC. This translates into CASSQEPRGRANEQFF.

The rearrangement uses TRBV9 and TRBJ2-2; D is possibly TRBD2 (6 bases). Germline lookup yields CDR1 SGDLS and CDR2 YYNGEE. V was trimmed by 4 bases and J by 4 bases, leaving 11 bases between them. CDR3 length equals 14 residues. The CDR3 region is CASSLGTLTGELFF. Here the CDR3 DNA reads TGTGCCAGCAGCCTCGGGACTCTCACCGGGGAGCTGTTTTTT.

This clone was observed once. Here the CDR3 reads CASSLGGTGGDTQYF. DNA of the CDR3: TGTGCCAGCAGCTTAGGTGGGACAGGGGGGGATACGCAGTATTTT. The chain employs TRBV7-2 and TRBJ2-3; 11 nucleotides line up with TRBD1. CDR1 and CDR2 from the germline V gene are SGHTA and FQGNSA. J was trimmed by 6 bases and V by 1 base; bases with no gene match: 3. The CDR3 contains 15 residues.

V and J are TRBV11-3 and TRBJ2-7; D not resolved. Between the trimmed V and J ends, which lost 5 bases and 3 bases, there was a span of 11 bases. Germline loops: CDR1 SGHNT, CDR2 YENEEA. The CDR3 loop spans 13 amino acids. CDR3 sequence: CASSTYDGYEQYF. CDR3 DNA sequence: TGTGCCAGCAGCACCTACGATGGCTACGAGCAGTACTTC.

The chain combines TRBV27 with TRBJ1-5; the D is unclear. Trimming pared 5 bases from V and 7 bases from J, leaving 15 bases between. The CDR3 spans 14 residues. CDR1 and CDR2 from the germline V gene are MNHEY and SMNVEV (reference sequence). The CDR3 DNA sequence: TGTGCCAGCAGTCAGTACGACGGGAGCCAGCCCCAGCATTTT. Translation: CASSQYDGSQPQHF.

The chain links TRBV7-2 to TRBJ2-1; TRBD1 matches 7 bases. After removal of 2 bases from V and 2 bases from J, the junction contained 3 bases not matched to a gene. The germline V gene has CDR1 SGHTA and CDR2 FQGNSA. The CDR3 spans 15 residues. The CDR3 coding sequence is TGTGCCAGCAGCTTAACGGGACAGACCTACAATGAGCAGTTCTTC. The encoded protein is CASSLTGQTYNEQFF.

V gene TRBV7-9 combines with J gene TRBJ1-1; TRBD1 agrees at 12 bases. CDR1 and CDR2 from the germline V gene are SEHNR and FQNEAQ (reference sequence). This CDR3 region has 16 residues. With 1 base clipped from V and 7 bases from J, the junction kept 7 bases outside the gene matches. The DNA of the CDR3 is TGTGCCAGCAGCTTAGGGGGGACAGGGGGCGTTGGTGAAGCTTTCTTT. Its protein product is CASSLGGTGGVGEAFF.

The V and J genes are TRBV29-1 and TRBJ2-3, with 8 nucleotides matching TRBD2. The V segment lost 4 bases and the J segment 2 bases; nucleotides outside the gene matches: 5. CDR1 SQVTM and CDR2 ANQGSEA come from the germline V gene. This CDR3 is built from 14 residues. The CDR3 here is CSVVRGGNTDTQYF. CDR3 nucleotide sequence: TGCAGCGTTGTACGGGGGGGAAACACAGATACGCAGTATTTT.

This chain joins TRBV19 and TRBJ1-1; the match to TRBD1 covers 7 bases. The V and J ends lost 3 bases and 0 bases, in that order; junction bases with no gene match: 10. This CDR3 is built from 17 residues. Germline CDR1 is LNHDA and CDR2 is SQIVND (reference sequence). This chain's CDR3 is CASSILGGQMMNTEAFF. CDR3 nucleotides: TGTGCCAGTAGTATTCTTGGGGGACAGATGATGAACACTGAAGCTTTCTTT.

This clone was seen only once. The rearrangement joins TRBV7-2 to TRBJ2-1; no clear D. The CDR3 covers 14 residues. Germline CDR1 SGHTA, CDR2 FQGNSA. The V end was cut by 1 base, the J end by 7 bases, with 11 bases between. The CDR3 spells CASSLGPAANEQFF. As DNA, the CDR3 is TGTGCCAGCAGCTTAGGACCCGCGGCTAATGAGCAGTTCTTC.

The chain couples TRBV20-1 to TRBJ2-5; D is unclear. The CDR3 is 12 residues long. The germline CDR1 and CDR2 sequences are DFQATT and SNEGSKA (reference sequence). V gave up 6 bases and J gave up 3 bases, with 11 bases separating them. CDR3 region: CSASGQKETQYF. CDR3 nucleotides: TGCAGTGCCAGTGGTCAAAAAGAGACCCAGTACTTC.

This clone came up once. CDR3 DNA: TGCGCCAGCAGCTTGGACGGGAGTAACTATGGCTACACCTTC. This gives the protein CASSLDGSNYGYTF. The V and J genes are TRBV5-1 and TRBJ1-2; D gene ambiguous. V was pared by 0 bases and J by 1 base, with 7 bases between. This CDR3 has 14 amino acids. Germline lookup yields CDR1 SGHRS and CDR2 YFSETQ.